A selection of T cell receptor beta chains follows, all from one sample in a study of T-cell reconstitution after alpha-beta-depleted transplantation in children. TCRdb called the PCR reads again in MiXCR, with one record for every CDR3 protein. Seen here are about 460,000 distinct CDR3 sequences, about 10% observed once, and the top ten hold just over 2%. The sequenced sample was PBMCs, obtained before TCRalphabeta/CD19-depleted stem cell transplant. The receptors come from a child younger than 10 with inherited bone marrow failure, due to receive a stem cell transplant. The CDR3 runs from the conserved cysteine through the conserved F or W. The D gene is left open where the match is weak. The listing skips clone size in some rows; elsewhere it reads once, few, many or a size class.

j_call d_call clone_size v_call cdr3_aa cdr3_nt
TRBJ2-7 NA many TRBV27 CASSLTGTTSYEQYF TGTGCCAGCAGCCTTACGGGGACAACCTCCTACGAGCAGTACTTC
TRBJ2-3 NA few TRBV20-1 CSATRQVITDTQYF TGCAGTGCTACGAGACAGGTTATCACAGATACGCAGTATTTT
TRBJ2-2 NA NA TRBV6-2/TRBV6-3 CASSYGRGSNTGELFF TGTGCCAGCAGTTACGGCCGGGGCTCGAACACCGGGGAGCTGTTTTTT
TRBJ2-5 NA many TRBV5-5 CASSFSGDSRETQYF TGTGCCAGCAGCTTCTCAGGGGACTCGCGAGAGACCCAGTACTTC
TRBJ2-3 TRBD1 NA TRBV4-1 CASSKTGQSTDTQYF TGCGCCAGCAGCAAAACGGGACAGAGCACAGATACGCAGTATTTT
TRBJ2-7 TRBD2 many TRBV20-1 CSAGVSRDYSYEQYF TGCAGTGCTGGTGTTTCCCGGGACTATAGTTACGAGCAGTACTTC
TRBJ2-7 TRBD1 many TRBV19 CASGGQGFYEQYF TGTGCCAGTGGAGGACAGGGGTTCTACGAGCAGTACTTC
TRBJ2-1 TRBD2 NA TRBV20-1 CSATPGAGLTYNEQFF TGCAGTGCTACCCCGGGAGCGGGACTAACCTACAATGAGCAGTTCTTC
TRBJ2-1 NA many TRBV5-1 CASSLVLVSSYNEQFF TGCGCCAGCAGCTTGGTTTTGGTTAGCTCCTACAATGAGCAGTTCTTC
TRBJ2-7 TRBD2 many TRBV2 CATLGTSLIEQYF TGTGCCACCCTAGGGACTAGTTTGATCGAGCAGTACTTC
TRBJ2-1 NA few TRBV11-3 CASSFFGGVHSSYNEQFF TGTGCCAGCAGCTTTTTCGGTGGGGTGCATAGCTCCTACAATGAGCAGTTCTTC
TRBJ2-2 NA few TRBV19 CASSIVLRGELFF TGTGCCAGTAGTATCGTTTTGCGAGGGGAGCTGTTTTTT
TRBJ1-2 TRBD1 many TRBV12-3/TRBV12-4 CASTDRDRLTNYGYTF TGTGCCAGCACCGACCGGGACAGACTTACTAACTATGGCTACACCTTC
TRBJ2-1 NA many TRBV5-1 CASSLGGGDEQFF TGCGCCAGCAGCTTGGGCGGGGGCGATGAGCAGTTCTTC
TRBJ2-3 NA many TRBV29-1 CSVVIEAASTDTQYF TGCAGCGTTGTTATCGAGGCGGCTAGCACAGATACGCAGTATTTT
TRBJ2-3 NA many TRBV4-3 CASSQDLGPRADTQYF TGCGCCAGCAGCCAAGATTTGGGTCCTCGGGCAGATACGCAGTATTTT